Listed below are T cell receptor beta chains from one sample, sequenced in a study of TIL therapy for anti-PD-1-resistant metastatic lung cancer. This table comes from immunoSEQ multiplex PCR, and its TCRdb copy is limited to in-frame clones, with some not included. The data show tens of thousands of clones, with roughly 70% seen just once and around 5.9% held by the top ten. The specimen comprised tumor tissue, sampled at baseline. These receptors were taken from a person between 25 and 80 years old with non-small cell lung cancer. Both conserved end residues are part of each CDR3. A D gene is named only where the DNA matches it firmly. Expanded clones are given a class, and other clones once, few, many or no size at all.

D: .; size: .; J: TRBJ1-6; V: TRBV19; DNA: TGTGCCAGTAGTCCTCCTACTTCAGGGTTGACCTCACCCCTCCACTTT; CDR3: CASSPPTSGLTSPLHF
D: .; size: .; J: TRBJ2-5; V: TRBV7-2; DNA: TGTGCCAGCAGCTTAGCGATCCGGGAGACCCAGTACTTC; CDR3: CASSLAIRETQYF
D: .; size: .; J: TRBJ1-3; V: TRBV7-8; DNA: TGTGCCAGCATGATGGAGAGCTCTGGAAACACCATATATTTT; CDR3: CASMMESSGNTIYF
D: .; size: .; J: TRBJ2-7; V: TRBV28; DNA: TGTGCCAGCAGTCCCTTCGGGGTTGCGAGCTCCTACGAGCAGTACTTC; CDR3: CASSPFGVASSYEQYF
D: .; size: .; J: TRBJ1-2; V: TRBV2; DNA: TGTGCCAGCAGTGAAGACAGATTCTATGGCTACACCTTC; CDR3: CASSEDRFYGYTF
D: TRBD1; size: medium-sized; J: TRBJ2-5; V: TRBV11-2; DNA: TGTGCCAGCAGCTTAGGACAGGGTTTTTCCCAGTACTTC; CDR3: CASSLGQGFSQYF
D: .; size: many; J: TRBJ1-6; V: TRBV7-8; DNA: TGTGCCAGCAGCTTAGTGGTTGGACAGTCCTCCTATAATTCACCCCTCCACTTT; CDR3: CASSLVVGQSSYNSPLHF
D: .; size: .; J: TRBJ2-1; V: TRBV19; DNA: TGTGCCAGTACCGGTAATGAGCAGTTCTTC; CDR3: CASTGNEQFF
D: .; size: .; J: TRBJ2-7; V: TRBV25-1; DNA: TGTGCCAGCACCCCCGGGCCAAGGAGGGAGCAGTACTTC; CDR3: CASTPGPRREQYF
D: .; size: .; J: TRBJ1-1; V: TRBV29-1; DNA: TGCAGCGCCGGAAGGACCTCGGAGACTGAAGCTTTCTTT; CDR3: CSAGRTSETEAFF
D: .; size: .; J: TRBJ1-4; V: TRBV25-1; DNA: TGTGCCAGCAGTATCGGGGAAGGGAGTGAAAAACTGTTTTTT; CDR3: CASSIGEGSEKLFF
D: .; size: .; J: TRBJ1-5; V: TRBV7-3; DNA: TGTGCCAGCAGCTTAGAGAATGGTCAGCCCCAGCATTTT; CDR3: CASSLENGQPQHF
D: .; size: .; J: TRBJ1-1; V: TRBV5-6; DNA: TGTGCCAGCAGCTTGGGGAACAGGCCCTCCCTGGAAGCTTTCTTT; CDR3: CASSLGNRPSLEAFF
D: .; size: .; J: TRBJ1-2; V: TRBV19; DNA: TGTGCCAGTAGTTTCCAGGGACTCTATGGCTACACCTTC; CDR3: CASSFQGLYGYTF
D: .; size: .; J: TRBJ2-7; V: TRBV7-2; DNA: TGTGCCAGCAGCTTACGCCAGGGGCTCGTCGAGCAGTACTTC; CDR3: CASSLRQGLVEQYF
D: TRBD1; size: .; J: TRBJ1-5; V: TRBV30; DNA: TGTGCCTGGAAAACAGGGGGGTTTAATCAGCCCCAGCATTTT; CDR3: CAWKTGGFNQPQHF
D: .; size: .; J: TRBJ2-3; V: TRBV6-5; DNA: TGTGCCAGCAGCCCCCCCTATCGTCCCTCAGATACGCAGTATTTT; CDR3: CASSPPYRPSDTQYF
D: .; size: few; J: TRBJ1-3; V: TRBV19; DNA: TGTGCCAGTAGTATAGGGAACTCTGGAAACACCATATATTTT; CDR3: CASSIGNSGNTIYF
D: .; size: .; J: TRBJ2-1; V: TRBV7-9; DNA: TGTGCCAGCAGCTCAGGGCCGGCGTTTCACAATGAGCAGTTCTTC; CDR3: CASSSGPAFHNEQFF
D: .; size: .; J: TRBJ1-4; V: TRBV6-5; DNA: TGTGCCAGCAGTTACCTCGGACCCGATGAAAAACTGTTTTTT; CDR3: CASSYLGPDEKLFF
D: .; size: few; J: TRBJ1-5; V: TRBV15; DNA: TGTGCCACCAGCAGAGATGGGCAGAATCAGCCCCAGCATTTT; CDR3: CATSRDGQNQPQHF
D: TRBD1; size: once; J: TRBJ1-5; V: TRBV7-9; DNA: TGTGCCAGCAGCTTAGGGACAGGGGACAATCAGCCCCAGCATTTT; CDR3: CASSLGTGDNQPQHF
D: .; size: .; J: TRBJ1-4; V: TRBV25-1; DNA: TGTGCCAGCAGTGAGGGGGCTGTAGAAAAACTGTTTTTT; CDR3: CASSEGAVEKLFF
D: TRBD1; size: .; J: TRBJ2-5; V: TRBV27; DNA: TGTGCCAGCAGACCAGGACAGGGGGCGTGGGAGACCCAGTACTTC; CDR3: CASRPGQGAWETQYF
D: .; size: .; J: TRBJ2-2; V: TRBV9; DNA: TGTGCCAGCAGCGTAAGACATAACACCGGGGAGCTGTTTTTT; CDR3: CASSVRHNTGELFF
D: .; size: .; J: TRBJ1-3; V: TRBV30; DNA: TGTGCCTGGAGTGCAGAGGCTGGAAACACCATATATTTT; CDR3: CAWSAEAGNTIYF
D: .; size: .; J: TRBJ1-2; V: TRBV28; DNA: TGTGCCAGCAGTTTTTCCAATGGCTACACCTTC; CDR3: CASSFSNGYTF
D: .; size: .; J: TRBJ1-5; V: TRBV11-2; DNA: TGTGCCAGCAGTGGCCAGCAACATCAGCCCCAGCATTTT; CDR3: CASSGQQHQPQHF
D: TRBD2; size: .; J: TRBJ2-2; V: TRBV2; DNA: TGTGCCAGCAGTGGGGGAGCGGGAGCTAGAATCGGGGAGCTGTTTTTT; CDR3: CASSGGAGARIGELFF
D: .; size: once; J: TRBJ2-7; V: TRBV19; DNA: TGTGCCAGTAGTATGATGGACGGATACGAGCAGTACTTC; CDR3: CASSMMDGYEQYF
D: TRBD1; size: .; J: TRBJ1-6; V: TRBV15; DNA: TGTGCCACCAGCAGATCCGGCAGGGGGGATTCACCCCTCCACTTT; CDR3: CATSRSGRGDSPLHF
D: .; size: .; J: TRBJ2-2; V: TRBV13; DNA: TGTGCCAGCAGCTTAGGTCGGAACACCGGGGAGCTGTTTTTT; CDR3: CASSLGRNTGELFF
D: TRBD1; size: few; J: TRBJ2-7; V: TRBV11-2; DNA: TGTGCCACATCACGGACAGGCAGCTACGAGCAGTACTTC; CDR3: CATSRTGSYEQYF
D: .; size: .; J: TRBJ1-2; V: TRBV6-1; DNA: TGTGCCAGCAGTGAAGTTCCCAGGGGATCTTATGGCTACACCTTC; CDR3: CASSEVPRGSYGYTF
D: TRBD1; size: .; J: TRBJ2-7; V: TRBV11-2; DNA: TGTGCCAGCAGCTTAGGTTCGGACAGGGGCCACGAGCAGTACTTC; CDR3: CASSLGSDRGHEQYF
D: TRBD2; size: .; J: TRBJ2-3; V: TRBV9; DNA: TGTGCCAGCAGAGGGGCTAGCGGGGTGGATACGCAGTATTTT; CDR3: CASRGASGVDTQYF
D: TRBD1; size: .; J: TRBJ2-2; V: TRBV5-6; DNA: TGTGCCAGCAGCTTGACAGGGGGCGCGATCGGGGAGCTGTTTTTT; CDR3: CASSLTGGAIGELFF
D: .; size: .; J: TRBJ1-1; V: TRBV30; DNA: TGTGCCTGGGATCCGACAGGTATGAACACTGAAGCTTTCTTT; CDR3: CAWDPTGMNTEAFF
D: .; size: .; J: TRBJ2-7; V: TRBV30; DNA: TGTGCCTGGAGTGTTGGGAGGGGGCACTACGAGCAGTACTTC; CDR3: CAWSVGRGHYEQYF
D: TRBD2; size: .; J: TRBJ2-7; V: TRBV29-1; DNA: TGCAGCGCCGGGACTAGCGGCTCCTACGAGCAGTACTTC; CDR3: CSAGTSGSYEQYF
D: TRBD2; size: .; J: TRBJ2-3; V: TRBV6-6; DNA: TGTGCCAGCAGTTGGAGCGGGGAAGGCACAGATACGCAGTATTTT; CDR3: CASSWSGEGTDTQYF
D: .; size: .; J: TRBJ1-1; V: TRBV28; DNA: TGTGCCAGCAAACTTCATTCTGAAGCTTTCTTT; CDR3: CASKLHSEAFF
D: .; size: .; J: TRBJ2-5; V: TRBV6-5; DNA: TGTGCCAGCAGTTTTACGGGGATGGAGACCCAGTACTTC; CDR3: CASSFTGMETQYF
D: TRBD2; size: .; J: TRBJ2-5; V: TRBV19; DNA: TGTGCGGCTAGCGGGGGGTATCGGGAGACCCAGTACTTC; CDR3: CAASGGYRETQYF
D: .; size: .; J: TRBJ1-2; V: TRBV2; DNA: TGTGCCAGCAGTCGCGGCGGCGAGTACTATGGCTACACCTTC; CDR3: CASSRGGEYYGYTF
D: .; size: .; J: TRBJ1-5; V: TRBV5-6; DNA: TGTGCCAGCAGCTTCGGGCCCTCTTCCCATAGCAATCAGCCCCAGCATTTT; CDR3: CASSFGPSSHSNQPQHF
D: .; size: .; J: TRBJ2-2; V: TRBV19; DNA: TGTGCCAGTAGTATAACGGGGCAGTCGACCGGGGAGCTGTTTTTT; CDR3: CASSITGQSTGELFF
D: .; size: few; J: TRBJ1-2; V: TRBV27; DNA: TGTGCCAGCAGACGCGGCCGGGGCTACACCTTC; CDR3: CASRRGRGYTF
D: .; size: .; J: TRBJ2-7; V: TRBV18; DNA: TGTGCCAGCTCACCGGAGAGAAATCCATCCTACGAGCAGTACTTC; CDR3: CASSPERNPSYEQYF
D: .; size: .; J: TRBJ2-5; V: TRBV10-1; DNA: TGCGCCAGCAGTGAGTTCCGGCGTCAGGAACAAGAGACCCAGTACTTC; CDR3: CASSEFRRQEQETQYF
D: .; size: few; J: TRBJ1-2; V: TRBV2; DNA: TGTGCCAGCAGTGAAGGGGACGGCGAACGCTATGGCTACACCTTC; CDR3: CASSEGDGERYGYTF
D: .; size: .; J: TRBJ1-3; V: TRBV11-2; DNA: TGTGCCAGCAGCTCCCGTAAAGTCTCTGGAAACACCATATATTTT; CDR3: CASSSRKVSGNTIYF
D: .; size: .; J: TRBJ1-4; V: TRBV7-6; DNA: TGTGCCAGCAGCTCAACTAATGAAAAACTGTTTTTT; CDR3: CASSSTNEKLFF